Each of the 21 T cell receptor delta chains below was sequenced from the same sample in a study of γδ T cells in repeated Plasmodium falciparum infection. Bulk repertoires came from Vgamma9/Vdelta2+ or Vdelta2-negative gammadelta T cells flow-sorted from PBMC. TCRdb re-analyzed the multiplex PCR reads via CATT. Found here are roughly 86,000 delta-chain clones, approximately 1.4% of them singletons; the top ten hold just under 9%. Sequencing used gamma-delta T cells from blood. The origin of the receptors is a pool of human donors (malaria-infected and uninfected, not separated).

This clone qualifies as large. Other DNA sequences in the same sample also yield this CDR3. The chain recombines TRDV1 with TRDJ2, with 13 bases lining up with TRDD3. Germline CDR1 reads TSWWSYY; CDR2 reads QGS. Trimming took 7 bases from V and 1 from J; bases not matched to a gene: 18. This CDR3 has 21 amino acids. CDR3 region: CALVGALLILGDTLLTAQLFF. CDR3 nucleotide sequence: TGTGCTCTTGTGGGGGCCCTACTCATACTGGGGGATACGCTTTTGACAGCACAACTCTTCTTT.

This clone was seen more than once but under ten times. The translation of this DNA and the TCRdb protein of a much larger clone differ at residue 13, probably owing to a read error; the protein shown here is translated from the DNA. This chain links TRDV1 with TRDJ1; 8 nucleotides agree with TRDD3. CDR1 and CDR2 (germline): TSWWSYY, QGS. The CDR3 runs to 16 residues. CDR3 in amino acids: CALRKWGIYGTDELIF. The CDR3 DNA reads as TGTGCTCTTAGGAAATGGGGGATTTATGGCACCGATGAACTCATCTTT.

Notes on this clone: The protein in TCRdb stems from a much larger clone and differs at residue 12 from this DNA's translation, likely a read error; here the protein is translated from the DNA. V and J are TRDV2 and TRDJ1, with TRDD3 matching over 12 bases. The CDR3 covers 19 residues. CDR1 GEAIGNYY and CDR2 EKD come from the germline V gene. V was pared by 0 bases and J by 1 base, with 11 bases of the junction left unmatched. Written as DNA, the CDR3 is TGTGCCTGTGACACCCGTACTGGGGGATACTCATCCTTCACCGATAAACTCATCTTT. This sequence encodes CACDTRTGGYSSFTDKLIF.

To note about this clone: This probably arose from a read error, given a far larger clone one base away. The same CDR3 can be traced to other DNA sequences in this sample. V and J are TRDV1 and TRDJ1; perhaps TRDD3 as D (6 bases). The V end lost 9 bases, the J end lost 1 base, and 21 bases lay between the germline ends. This CDR3 spans 16 amino acids. Per the germline V gene, CDR1 is TSWWSYY and CDR2 is QGS. The CDR3 nucleotides are TGTGCTCTGGAGGAAGCAGGAGTGGGGGTCACCGATAAACTCATCTTT. This codes for CALEEAGVGVTDKLIF.

About this clone itself: This probably arose from a read error, given a far larger clone one base away. This sample also contains other DNA sequences that code for the same CDR3. There is no J gene call, but TRDV2 is given as the V gene; the table assigns TRDD3, which was not confirmed against the DNA. The germline V gene has CDR1 GEAIGNYY and CDR2 EKD. CDR3 length equals 16 residues. The CDR3 nucleotides are TGTGCCTGTGTGGGACTGGGGGATACGGGTACCGATAAACTCATCTTC. The encoded protein is CACVGLGDTGTDKLIF.

As for this clone: This sequence is one base from a far larger clone and is likely a read error. Different DNA sequences within this sample yield the same CDR3. V is TRDV2 and J is TRDJ3; 8 nucleotides match TRDD3. The J gene, left out of TCRdb, was set here by checking the DNA against germline. Per germline, CDR1 GEAIGNYY and CDR2 EKD. V lost 0 bases and J lost 3; bases outside the gene matches: 18. CDR3 size: 22 residues. Written as DNA, the CDR3 is TGTGCCTGTGACACCGTTTCCCTGGGGGAGACAAACGGGGTCTGGGACACCCGACAGATGTTTTTC. Amino acids: CACDTVSLGETNGVWDTRQMFF.

The table lists this clone with many counts. The CDR3 loop is CALGEVGLGGYQGPWDTRQMFF. CDR3 nucleotide sequence: TGTGCTCTTGGGGAAGTTGGGCTCGGGGGATACCAGGGCCCCTGGGACACCCGACAGATGTTTTTC. The gene calls are TRDV1 and TRDJ3, with 9 bases aligning to TRDD3. The J gene is not listed in TCRdb, so it was assigned here from a DNA match to germline. Germline V CDR1 and CDR2: TSWWSYY, QGS. V lost 2 bases and J lost 2; bases outside the gene matches: 16. This CDR3 is built from 22 residues.

With regard to this clone: This likely traces to a read error, being one base from a far larger clone. The same CDR3 also results from other DNA sequences found in this sample. This chain connects TRDV1 to TRDJ1, with 13 positions matching TRDD3. No J segment appears in TCRdb, so it was assigned here by matching the sequence to germline. CDR3 length: 19 amino acids. Germline CDR1 reads TSWWSYY; CDR2 reads QGS. Here the CDR3 reads CALGRDRPRTGGYADKLIF. In DNA, the CDR3 is TGCGCTCTTGGACGGGATCGTCCACGTACTGGGGGATACGCCGATAAACTCATCTTT.

This clone was picked up many times. The protein recorded in TCRdb matches a much larger clone and deviates from this DNA's translation at residue 6, suggesting a read error; the protein here is obtained by translating the DNA. The genes are TRAV38-2/DV8 and TRDJ1; the D gene is possibly TRDD2 (9 bases). TCRdb supplies no J gene; here it was assigned by aligning the nucleotide sequence to germline. V lost 8 bases, J lost 2 bases, and 28 bases lay in between. Looked up from germline, CDR1 is TSESDYY and CDR2 is QEAYKQQN. The CDR3 spans 18 residues. Written as DNA, the CDR3 is TGTGCTTACTCCATGGCCTTCCTACATTACTGGGGGACCGATAAACTCATCTTT. Translating gives CAYSMAFLHYWGTDKLIF.

This clone has a handful of counts. A single base is all that separates this from a far larger clone, so a read error is likely. Other DNA sequences from this sample encode an identical CDR3 as well. The V and J genes are TRDV1 and TRDJ1, with a possible D match to TRDD3 (5 bases). Here the J gene was assigned by germline matching of the DNA, as TCRdb has none. CDR1 and CDR2 from the germline V gene are TSWWSYY and QGS. The CDR3 sequence is 13 residues long. CDR3: CALGEPQRIKLIF. The CDR3 DNA sequence: TGTGCCCTTGGGGAACCCCAAAGGATTAAACTCATCTTT.

As regards this clone: A far larger clone is one nucleotide away, so this likely arose from a read error. Other DNA sequences from this sample encode an identical CDR3 as well. V gene TRDV1 combines with J gene TRDJ1, with D perhaps given as TRDD2 or TRDD3 (5 bases each). The J gene is not listed in TCRdb, so it was assigned here from a DNA match to germline. This CDR3 is built from 21 residues. The germline V gene encodes CDR1 TSWWSYY and CDR2 QGS. CDR3 nucleotides: TGTGCCCTTGGGGTCCTGGCCTCGATCCCTACCCCGGTCGTTTACACCGATAAACTCATCTTT. It specifies CALGVLASIPTPVVYTDKLIF.

In this sample, this clone turned up a few times. A far bigger clonotype differs at one base, so this is likely a read error. The identical CDR3 is also encoded by other nucleotide sequences in the sample. This chain uses TRDV2 with TRDJ1; TRDD3 matches 8 bases. In the absence of a J gene in TCRdb, the DNA was matched to germline to assign it here. With V trimmed by 3 bases and J by 1 base, 12 bases remained unmatched. The CDR3 has 17 residues. CDR1 is GEAIGNYY and CDR2 is EKD in the germline V gene. The CDR3 reads CACDGRIPGGPTDKLIF. The CDR3 bases are TGTGCCTGTGACGGGAGAATCCCTGGGGGACCCACCGATAAACTCATCTTT.

A remark on this clone: The protein TCRdb lists belongs to a much larger clone and differs from this DNA's translation at residue 14, which points to a read error; the protein shown is made from the DNA. The gene calls are TRDV1 and TRDJ1, with TRDD3 identical over 10 bases. The J gene is not listed in TCRdb, so it was assigned here from a DNA match to germline. Germline V gives CDR1 TSWWSYY, CDR2 QGS. The CDR3 covers 24 residues. Losses at the gene ends were 0 bases for V and 0 bases for J; bases not matched to a gene: 25. The CDR3 region has the DNA TGTGCTCTTGGGGAACTAATGGGTCATTCCCGCTGGGGACCGGGGGATACGGACACCGATAAACTCATCTTT. Translated: CALGELMGHSRWGPGDTDTDKLIF.

Points on this clone: A far larger clone is just one base off, so this is likely a read error. Other DNA sequences from this sample encode an identical CDR3 as well. The rearrangement uses TRDV2 and TRDJ1; 12 nucleotides line up with TRDD3. There are 16 residues in the CDR3. V shed 3 bases and J 4 bases; nucleotides not matched to a gene: 8. Germline values: CDR1 GEAIGNYY, CDR2 EKD. The CDR3 nucleotides read TGTGCCTGTGACTCTTTACTGGGGGATACCCACGATAAACTCATCTTT. Translating it yields CACDSLLGDTHDKLIF.

As for this clone: This may be a read error: a much more frequent sequence differs by one nucleotide. Other nucleotide sequences from this sample produce the same CDR3. This chain joins TRDV1 and TRDJ1; TRDD3 agrees at 7 bases. Matching the DNA to germline supplied the J gene, which TCRdb does not give. This CDR3 has 25 residues. Germline CDR1 reads TSWWSYY; CDR2 reads QGS. Trimming removed 4 bases from V and 0 bases from J; junction bases left unmatched: 35. CDR3 in DNA: TGTGCTCTTGGGGGGCGGATACCCGGCCTTCTCCTGGCAAACTGGGGTAGGACGTACACCGATAAACTCATCTTT. It translates to CALGGRIPGLLLANWGRTYTDKLIF.

A remark on this clone: TCRdb's protein, taken from a much larger clone, differs from this DNA's translation at residue 16, likely owing to a read error; the protein displayed comes from the DNA. The rearrangement joins TRDV1 to TRDJ1, with D perhaps TRDD2 (9 bases). TCRdb is silent on the J gene; assignment here came from matching the DNA to germline. The germline V gene has CDR1 TSWWSYY and CDR2 QGS. This CDR3 contains 24 residues. Trimming took off 0 bases at V and 1 base at J, with 36 bases between the two ends. Here the CDR3 DNA reads TGTGCTCTTGGGGAACTATCCCACCCCTTCCTACTCGAACTGGGGGGTTCAAGCACCGATAAACTCATCTTT. Its translation is CALGELSHPFLLELGGSSTDKLIF.

Details on this clone: The protein TCRdb lists belongs to a much larger clone and differs from this DNA's translation at residue 14, which points to a read error; the protein shown is made from the DNA. No J gene was named, though the V gene is TRDV1; the table's D gene call, TRDD3, was not cross checked with the DNA. This CDR3 has 16 amino acids. Germline CDR1 is TSWWSYY and CDR2 is QGS. The CDR3 DNA sequence: TGTGCTCTTAGGAAATGGGGGATTTATGGCACCGATAAACCCATCTTT. Translating it yields CALRKWGIYGTDKPIF.

This clone has just a few counts. The protein recorded in TCRdb matches a much larger clone and deviates from this DNA's translation at residue 5, suggesting a read error; the protein here is obtained by translating the DNA. The chain has TRDV1 and TRDJ1; D not certain. TCRdb supplies no J gene; here it was assigned by aligning the nucleotide sequence to germline. Germline V CDR1 and CDR2: TSWWSYY, QGS. The CDR3 runs to 17 residues. The chain's CDR3 is CALGKLMTLAYADKLIF. DNA for the CDR3: TGTGCTCTTGGGAAACTCATGACCCTGGCGTACGCCGATAAACTCATCTTT.

This clone was counted between two and nine times. TCRdb shows a much larger clone's protein in place of this DNA's translation, and the two differ at residue 13, likely through a read error; the protein shown is translated from the DNA. V and J are TRDV1 and TRDJ1; TRDD3 agrees at 13 bases. In the absence of a J gene in TCRdb, the DNA was matched to germline to assign it here. V dropped 0 bases and J dropped 8; count of bases not matched to a gene: 21. This CDR3 is 21 amino acids long. Germline V gene lookup returns CDR1 TSWWSYY and CDR2 QGS. CDR3 sequence: CALGELGSLLNPHWGIRKLIF. The CDR3 DNA reads TGTGCTCTTGGGGAACTAGGTAGTCTCCTAAACCCGCACTGGGGGATACGGAAACTCATCTTT.

This clone was counted between two and nine times. Translating this DNA gives a protein that differs at residue 7 from the TCRdb one, which belongs to a much larger clone; a read error is likely, and the protein shown is this translation. The CDR3 DNA reads TGTGCCTGTGACACTGGGAGATTGACAGCACAACTCTTCTTT. It is translated as CACDTGRLTAQLFF. The chain combines TRDV2 with TRDJ2, with D hard to call. TCRdb supplies no J gene; here it was assigned by aligning the nucleotide sequence to germline. Germline loops: CDR1 GEAIGNYY, CDR2 EKD. The CDR3 totals 14 residues. The germline V and J ends were trimmed by 1 base and 2 bases, with 7 bases remaining between them.

Ten or more counts support this clone. The CDR3 region has the DNA TGTGCTCTTGGGGAACTAGTGTTCCTTATGAATCGGGTACTGGGGACCGTCGGAGATAAACTCATCTTT. Amino acid sequence: CALGELVFLMNRVLGTVGDKLIF. The J gene is TRDJ1, the V gene TRDV1; 7 nucleotides line up with TRDD3. No J gene is reported in TCRdb; it was inferred here by comparing the DNA with germline. Germline V gene lookup returns CDR1 TSWWSYY and CDR2 QGS. The V gene end was trimmed by 0 bases and the J gene end by 5 bases; junction bases not matched to a gene: 30. This CDR3 has 23 amino acids.